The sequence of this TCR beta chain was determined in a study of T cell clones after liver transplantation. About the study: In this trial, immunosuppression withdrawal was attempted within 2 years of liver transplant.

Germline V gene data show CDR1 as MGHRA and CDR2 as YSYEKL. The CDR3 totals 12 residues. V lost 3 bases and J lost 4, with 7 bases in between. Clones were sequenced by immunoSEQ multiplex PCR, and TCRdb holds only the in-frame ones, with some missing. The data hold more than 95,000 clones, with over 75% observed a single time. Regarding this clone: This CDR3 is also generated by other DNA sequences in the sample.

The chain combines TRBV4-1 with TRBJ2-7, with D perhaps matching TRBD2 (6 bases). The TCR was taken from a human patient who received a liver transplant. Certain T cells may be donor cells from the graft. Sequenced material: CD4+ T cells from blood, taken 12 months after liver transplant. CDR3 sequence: CASSQEGYEQYF. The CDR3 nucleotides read TGCGCCAGCAGCCAGGAGGGATACGAGCAGTACTTC.